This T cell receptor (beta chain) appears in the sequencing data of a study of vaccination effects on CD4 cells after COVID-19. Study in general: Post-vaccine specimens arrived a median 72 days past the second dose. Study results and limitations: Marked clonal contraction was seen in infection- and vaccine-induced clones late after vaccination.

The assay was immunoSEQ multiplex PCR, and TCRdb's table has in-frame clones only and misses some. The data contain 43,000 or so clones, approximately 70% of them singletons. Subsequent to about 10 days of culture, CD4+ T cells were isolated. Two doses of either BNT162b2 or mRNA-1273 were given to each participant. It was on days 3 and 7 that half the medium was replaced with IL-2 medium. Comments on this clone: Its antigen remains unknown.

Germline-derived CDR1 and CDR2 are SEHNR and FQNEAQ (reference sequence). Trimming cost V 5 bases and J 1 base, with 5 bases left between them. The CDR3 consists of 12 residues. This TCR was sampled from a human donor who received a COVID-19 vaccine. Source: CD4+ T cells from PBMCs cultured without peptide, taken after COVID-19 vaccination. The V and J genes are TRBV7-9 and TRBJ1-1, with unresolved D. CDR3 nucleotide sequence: TGTGCCAGCAGCCGTGAGAACACTGAAGCTTTCTTT. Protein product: CASSRENTEAFF.